The 6 T cell receptor beta chains reported below all come from one sample, sequenced in a study of cytomegalovirus exposure and HLA in healthy donors. Primers: 60 Vbeta forward and 13 Jbeta reverse. Assay used: immunoSEQ multiplex PCR; TCRdb lists only in-frame clones, some missing. The table includes some 190,000 clones, 70% to 75% detected once. Sequenced: PBMCs. These receptors originate from a woman in her 30s in good health and CMV-seropositive.

The chain is built from TRBV7-8 and TRBJ2-1; 10 nucleotides agree with TRBD2. CDR3 length equals 19 residues. The germline gives CDR1 SGHVS, CDR2 FQNEAQ. Trimming cost V 1 base and J 0 bases; bases outside gene matches: 9. The CDR3 bases are TGTGCCAGCAGCTTAGTCCCTTTAGGGACTAGCGACTCCTACAATGAGCAGTTCTTC. The encoded protein is CASSLVPLGTSDSYNEQFF.

The V and J genes are TRBV14 and TRBJ2-7; D call uncertain. Germline V CDR1 and CDR2: SGHDN, FVKESK. The CDR3 loop spans 13 amino acids. V was trimmed by 3 bases and J by 0 bases, leaving 6 bases between them. The CDR3 DNA is TGTGCCAGCAGCCACCTAGTCTCCTACGAGCAGTACTTC. Residues: CASSHLVSYEQYF.

This clone has a count of ten or more. V gene TRBV2 combines with J gene TRBJ1-5, with TRBD1 matching over 9 bases. Trimming at V came to 6 bases and at J to 6 bases, leaving 6 bases not matched to a gene. CDR3 length: 14 residues. The germline gives CDR1 SNHLY, CDR2 FYNNEI. CDR3 nucleotide sequence: TGTGCCAGCAGAACAGGGGGCGGGAGTCAGCCCCAGCATTTT. Its translation: CASRTGGGSQPQHF.

The gene calls are TRBV5-1 and TRBJ1-1; D possibly corresponds to TRBD1 (5 bases). V was clipped by 0 bases and J by 4 bases, with 28 bases between them. The CDR3 totals 20 residues. CDR1 is SGHRS and CDR2 is YFSETQ in the germline V gene. Here the CDR3 DNA reads TGCGCCAGCAGCTTGGGGATCCTTGGAGAAGGGGTCCACAGGAGCACTGAAGCTTTCTTT. This translates into CASSLGILGEGVHRSTEAFF.

The rearrangement links TRBV15 to TRBJ2-5; D possibly corresponds to TRBD2 (6 bases). With 1 base removed from V and 0 bases from J, the gap between germline ends came to 9 bases. The CDR3 extends over 15 amino acids. Germline CDR1 and CDR2: LNHNV and YYDKDF (reference sequence). Here the CDR3 DNA reads TGTGCCACCAGCAGAGGGGGAGGTGACCAAGAGACCCAGTACTTC. The encoded protein is CATSRGGGDQETQYF.

The chain couples TRBV7-2 to TRBJ1-5; D possibly corresponds to TRBD1 (6 bases). The CDR3 loop spans 13 amino acids. V lost 4 bases, J lost 7 bases, and 11 bases lay in between. Per germline, CDR1 SGHTA and CDR2 FQGNSA. DNA of the CDR3: TGTGCCAGCAGCTCAAGGGGGGGCCAGCCCCAGCATTTT. This gives the protein CASSSRGGQPQHF.